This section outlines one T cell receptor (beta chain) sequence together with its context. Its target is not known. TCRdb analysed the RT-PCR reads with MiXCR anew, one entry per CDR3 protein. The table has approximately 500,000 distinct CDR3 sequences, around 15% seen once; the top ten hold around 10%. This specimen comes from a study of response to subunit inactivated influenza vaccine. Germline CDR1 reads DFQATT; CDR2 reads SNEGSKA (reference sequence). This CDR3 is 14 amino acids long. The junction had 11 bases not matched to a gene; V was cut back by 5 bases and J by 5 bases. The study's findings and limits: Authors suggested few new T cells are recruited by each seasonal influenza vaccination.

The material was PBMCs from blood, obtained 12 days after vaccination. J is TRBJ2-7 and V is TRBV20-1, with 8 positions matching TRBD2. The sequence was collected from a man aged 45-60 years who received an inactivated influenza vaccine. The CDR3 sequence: CSAHGVAGSHEQYF. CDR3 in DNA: TGCAGTGCTCATGGGGTAGCGGGGTCCCACGAGCAGTACTTC.